The 20 T cell receptor beta chains reported below all come from one sample, sequenced in a study of CD8+CD57+ T cells in acquired aplastic anemia. Genomic DNA, serving as template, underwent TCR beta VDJ and CDR3 profiling. TCRdb ran MiXCR on the reads and lists one entry per CDR3 protein. The table shows roughly 500,000 distinct CDR3 sequences, with around 30% occurring only once. Individuals selected for sequencing had exhibited CD8+CD57+ cell expansion on flow cytometry. Sequencing was done on a sample of sorted CD4+, CD8+, or CD8+CD57+ T cells (not recorded which) from PBMCs. The receptors here all came from a human donor with aplastic anemia.

A word on this clonotype: Since a much larger clone is just one base distant, this may be a read error. The chain uses TRBV19 and TRBJ1-2; D may be TRBD1 (6 bases). CDR1 is LNHDA, CDR2 SQIVND, per germline (reference sequence). This CDR3 contains 14 residues. CDR3 bases: TGTGCCAGTAGTATGTTGGGGGCTAACTATAGCTACACCTTC. Translated, it gives CASSMLGANYSYTF.

This clonotype was counted at least ten times. The genes are TRBV7-2 and TRBJ2-5, with unresolved D. The CDR3 has 11 residues. CDR1 is SGHTA and CDR2 is FQGNSA in the germline V gene. The V and J ends lost 2 bases and 5 bases respectively, with 3 bases between them. CDR3 residues: CASSLMETQYF. As DNA, the CDR3 is TGTGCCAGCAGCTTAATGGAGACCCAGTACTTC.

The rearrangement uses TRBV19 and TRBJ1-5, with a weak D call TRBD1 (5 bases). The V gene's germline CDR1 is LNHDA and CDR2 SQIVND (reference sequence). V lost 2 bases and J lost 1, with 9 bases in between. This CDR3 is 15 amino acids long. The CDR3 DNA is TGTGCCAGTAGTATAAGGGGAAGGAGCAATCAGCCCCAGCATTTT. It translates to CASSIRGRSNQPQHF.

The rearrangement joins TRBV29-1 to TRBJ2-7, with TRBD1 matching over 9 bases. V lost 8 bases to trimming and J lost 3 bases; unmatched junction nucleotides: 8. The CDR3 loop spans 13 amino acids. The germline V gene has CDR1 SQVTM and CDR2 ANQGSEA. Written as DNA, the CDR3 is TGCAGCAGTAAGGGACAGGGAGGCTACGAGCAGTACTTC. The encoded protein is CSSKGQGGYEQYF.

This clonotype was recorded many times. J is TRBJ1-2 and V is TRBV14; 7 positions match TRBD1. V lost 4 bases to trimming and J lost 3 bases; unmatched junction nucleotides: 5. This CDR3 contains 14 residues. Germline V gene sequence: CDR1 SGHDN, CDR2 FVKESK. The CDR3 loop is CASSPTGADYGYTF. The CDR3 DNA is TGTGCCAGCAGCCCCACAGGGGCGGACTATGGCTACACCTTC. Using reference TRBV14 and TRBJ1-2 for the parts outside the CDR3, the full variable domain is EAGVTQFPSHSVIEKGQTVTLRCDPISGHDNLYWYRRVMGKEIKFLLHFVKESKQDESGMPNNRFLAERTGGTYSTLKVQPAELEDSGVYFCASSPTGADYGYTFGSGTRLTVV.

This rearrangement joins TRBV29-1 to TRBJ2-1; 10 bases are shared with TRBD1. Germline V gene lookup returns CDR1 SQVTM and CDR2 ANQGSEA. V dropped 6 bases and J dropped 6; count of bases not matched to a gene: 2. There are 12 residues in the CDR3. The CDR3 reads CSVRQGANEQFF. The CDR3 bases are TGCAGCGTCAGACAGGGGGCCAATGAGCAGTTCTTC.

Points on this clonotype: This clone may be a read error of a much larger clone one base away. The rearrangement links TRBV29-1 to TRBJ1-1; D might be TRBD1 (5 bases). Between the trimmed V and J ends, which lost 0 bases and 3 bases, there was a span of 8 bases. This CDR3 spans 13 amino acids. The germline gives CDR1 SQVTM, CDR2 ANQGSEA. In DNA, the CDR3 is TGCAGCGTTGAAGATTTGGGGGACACTGAAGCTTTCTTT. Protein sequence: CSVEDLGDTEAFF.

Details on this clonotype: A much larger clone differs by one base, so this may be a read error. The J gene is TRBJ2-7, the V gene TRBV19; possible D gene TRBD2, 7 bases. CDR3 length: 13 amino acids. Germline CDR1 reads LNHDA; CDR2 reads SQIVND (reference sequence). CDR3: CASSMKRGGEQHF. CDR3 DNA: TGTGCCAGTAGTATGAAGAGGGGGGGAGAGCAGCACTTC.

The rearrangement uses TRBV2 and TRBJ1-1; D might be TRBD1 (5 bases). Germline V gene sequence: CDR1 SNHLY, CDR2 FYNNEI. The CDR3 consists of 16 residues. Trimming took 2 bases from V and 0 from J, leaving 13 bases between them. The DNA of the CDR3 is TGTGCCAGCAGTGAAAGGTGGCAGGGTATGAACACTGAAGCTTTCTTT. Protein product: CASSERWQGMNTEAFF.

The table lists this clonotype with many counts. The genes are TRBV2 and TRBJ2-7, with 7 bases matching TRBD1. The CDR3 contains 16 residues. After removal of 5 bases from V and 5 bases from J, the junction contained 15 bases not matched to a gene. Germline V lookup: CDR1 SNHLY, CDR2 FYNNEI. CDR3 loop: CASSPPGKDRPDEQYF. The DNA for the CDR3 is TGTGCCAGCAGTCCACCCGGTAAGGACAGGCCTGACGAGCAGTACTTC.

Note on this clonotype: This may arise from a read error, as a much more abundant clone is one base away. The J gene is TRBJ2-7, the V gene TRBV25-1; either TRBD1 or TRBD2 may supply D (5 bases each). CDR1 is MGHDK and CDR2 is SYGVNS in the germline V gene. Trimming cost V 6 bases and J 3 bases, with 15 bases left between them. The CDR3 consists of 14 residues. The CDR3 DNA follows: TGTGCCAGCAGCTTCAGGGACGGGTACTACGAGCAGTACTTC. The encoded protein is CASSFRDGYYEQYF.

Remarks on this clonotype: The CDR3 carries no conserved terminal phenylalanine or tryptophan, so it likely arises from a read error. This chain links TRBV19 with TRBJ2-7; TRBD1 is a possible D gene (5 bases). Germline V lookup: CDR1 LNHDA, CDR2 SQIVND (reference sequence). CDR3 size: 14 residues. With 4 bases removed from V and 2 bases from J, the gap between germline ends came to 12 bases. CDR3 region: CASSTGQGPYEQYL. The CDR3 region has the DNA TGTGCCAGTAGTACAGGGCAGGGTCCCTACGAGCAGTACTTG.

This chain uses TRBV29-1 with TRBJ1-2; D may be TRBD1 (6 bases). Germline CDR1 and CDR2: SQVTM and ANQGSEA. This CDR3 has 10 amino acids. The ends were cut back, 4 bases at V and 9 bases at J, with 9 bases in the middle. The DNA for the CDR3 is TGCAGCGTTGGGACAGATAGCTACACCTTC. Encoded protein: CSVGTDSYTF.

The rearrangement links TRBV25-1 to TRBJ2-3; 7 positions match TRBD2. The germline CDR1 and CDR2 sequences are MGHDK and SYGVNS. This CDR3 region has 13 residues. Losses at the gene ends were 10 bases for V and 5 bases for J; bases not matched to a gene: 9. CDR3 in amino acids: CATQRGGGDTQYF. The CDR3 region has the DNA TGTGCCACCCAGCGGGGTGGTGGAGATACGCAGTATTTT.

This chain connects TRBV25-1 to TRBJ2-7, with 10 bases identical to TRBD2. The germline CDR1 and CDR2 sequences are MGHDK and SYGVNS. With 5 bases clipped from V and 0 bases from J, the junction kept 10 bases outside the gene matches. This CDR3 comprises 17 residues. The CDR3 here is CASSLLTSGSSSYEQYF. As DNA, the CDR3 is TGTGCCAGCAGTTTATTGACTAGCGGGTCGAGCTCCTACGAGCAGTACTTC.

The table lists this clonotype with many counts. The chain combines TRBV20-1 with TRBJ2-6; D not certain. V was clipped by 0 bases and J by 4 bases, with 7 bases between them. In germline, CDR1 is DFQATT, CDR2 SNEGSKA (reference sequence). This CDR3 spans 14 amino acids. The CDR3 DNA is TGCAGTGCTAGAGATTCCTCCGGGGCCAACGTCCTGACTTTC. Amino acid sequence: CSARDSSGANVLTF.

The DNA for the CDR3 is TGTGCCAGCAGAAGACTAGCCTCTTCGTGGTATTTT. Protein: CASRRLASSWYF. This chain links TRBV25-1 with TRBJ2-3, with 7 positions matching TRBD2. The CDR3 consists of 12 residues. V lost 6 bases to trimming and J lost 14 bases; unmatched junction nucleotides: 11. Germline V gene sequence: CDR1 MGHDK, CDR2 SYGVNS. The full variable domain, completed using reference TRBV25-1 and TRBJ2-3, is EADIYQTPRYLVIGTGKKITLECSQTMGHDKMYWYQQDPGMELHLIHYSYGVNSTEKGDLSSESTVSRIRTEHFPLTLESARPSHTSQYLCASRRLASSWYFGPGTRLTVL.

This clonotype showed up many times. The chain recombines TRBV2 with TRBJ2-7; D uncertain. V was shortened by 5 bases and J by 4 bases, with 12 bases between the two germline ends. The CDR3 has 13 amino acids. CDR1 and CDR2 (germline): SNHLY, FYNNEI. The CDR3 loop reads CASSLTLRYEQYF. As DNA, the CDR3 is TGTGCCAGCAGTCTGACACTCCGGTACGAGCAGTACTTC. The full variable domain, completed using reference TRBV2 and TRBJ2-7, is EPEVTQTPSHQVTQMGQEVILRCVPISNHLYFYWYRQILGQKVEFLVSFYNNEISEKSEIFDDQFSVERPDGSNFTLKIRSTKLEDSAMYFCASSLTLRYEQYFGPGTRLTVT.

The V call is TRBV6-1, the J call TRBJ2-6; D is undetermined. CDR3 length equals 15 residues. CDR1 is MNHNS and CDR2 is SASEGT in the germline V gene. V lost 6 bases and J lost 1, with 10 bases in between. Written as DNA, the CDR3 is TGTGCCAGCAGACCCCACCCATCTGGGGCCAACGTCCTGACTTTC. Translating it yields CASRPHPSGANVLTF.

This clonotype was seen a few times. This chain links TRBV7-2 with TRBJ1-1; tentatively, D is TRBD1 (6 bases). This CDR3 is 14 amino acids long. Trimming cost V 5 bases and J 5 bases, with 15 bases left between them. Germline lookup yields CDR1 SGHTA and CDR2 FQGNSA. As DNA, the CDR3 is TGTGCCAGCAGCACAATCACAGGGAGGACTGAAGCTTTCTTT. This codes for CASSTITGRTEAFF.